This is a list of T cell receptor beta chains from one sample in a study of T cells in Graves' hyperthyroidism and ophthalmopathy. TCRdb re-called the multiplex PCR reads with MiXCR, one entry per CDR3 protein. The sample carries approximately 490,000 distinct CDR3 sequences, about 20% recorded once. Sample: blood. The receptors were sampled from a woman in her 70s with Graves' ophthalmopathy. Each CDR3 is given with its conserved first and last residue. D genes are given only for firm matches. Where a row states a size, it is once, few, many or the class of an expanded clone; other rows omit it.

D gene: .; CDR3 length: 14; V gene: TRBV6-1; clone size: .; J gene: TRBJ2-7; CDR3 DNA: TGTGCCAGCAGGCCCCGGGACTTAGCCTACGAGCAGTACTTC; CDR3 protein: CASRPRDLAYEQYF
D gene: .; CDR3 length: 16; V gene: TRBV6-2/TRBV6-3; clone size: few; J gene: TRBJ1-2; CDR3 DNA: TGTGCCAGCAGTTACCACCGTACAGAGACTAACTATGGCTACACCTTC; CDR3 protein: CASSYHRTETNYGYTF
D gene: TRBD2; CDR3 length: 16; V gene: TRBV7-2; clone size: many; J gene: TRBJ2-1; CDR3 DNA: TGTGCCAGCAAAGATCGGGGGACTAGCTTAGCATACCGGCAGTTCTTC; CDR3 protein: CASKDRGTSLAYRQFF
D gene: .; CDR3 length: 12; V gene: TRBV6-1; clone size: many; J gene: TRBJ2-1; CDR3 DNA: TGTGCCAGCAGTGAACAGATCAATGAGCAGTTCTTC; CDR3 protein: CASSEQINEQFF
D gene: .; CDR3 length: 13; V gene: TRBV2; clone size: many; J gene: TRBJ2-3; CDR3 DNA: TGTGCCAGCAGTGAACGGCAGGTGGATACGCAGTATTTT; CDR3 protein: CASSERQVDTQYF
D gene: .; CDR3 length: 11; V gene: TRBV29-1; clone size: few; J gene: TRBJ2-3; CDR3 DNA: TGCAGCGTTGAACCGGGGACGACGCAGTATTTT; CDR3 protein: CSVEPGTTQYF
D gene: .; CDR3 length: 16; V gene: TRBV28; clone size: .; J gene: TRBJ1-4; CDR3 DNA: TGTGCCAGCAGTTTATGGGCGGGGATCGGAAATGAAAAACTGTTTTTT; CDR3 protein: CASSLWAGIGNEKLFF
D gene: .; CDR3 length: 10; V gene: TRBV12-3/TRBV12-4; clone size: .; J gene: TRBJ2-1; CDR3 DNA: TGTGCCAGCAGCAATAGTGAGCAGTTCTTC; CDR3 protein: CASSNSEQFF
D gene: .; CDR3 length: 12; V gene: TRBV7-9; clone size: few; J gene: TRBJ2-7; CDR3 DNA: TGTGCCAGCAGCTTCGGCGAGTACGAGCAGTACTTC; CDR3 protein: CASSFGEYEQYF
D gene: .; CDR3 length: 13; V gene: TRBV3-1; clone size: .; J gene: TRBJ2-2; CDR3 DNA: TGTGCCAGCAGCTCTATAGGCACCGGGGAGCTGTTTTTT; CDR3 protein: CASSSIGTGELFF
D gene: TRBD1; CDR3 length: 14; V gene: TRBV5-6; clone size: many; J gene: TRBJ2-7; CDR3 DNA: TGTGCCAGCAGCTTGAACAGGGGTTCCTACGAGCAGTACTTC; CDR3 protein: CASSLNRGSYEQYF
D gene: .; CDR3 length: 15; V gene: TRBV6-1; clone size: .; J gene: TRBJ2-4; CDR3 DNA: TGTGCCAGCAGTGCGACAGGCCGAGCCAAAAACATTCAGTACTTC; CDR3 protein: CASSATGRAKNIQYF
D gene: .; CDR3 length: 13; V gene: TRBV9; clone size: .; J gene: TRBJ1-1; CDR3 DNA: TGTGCCAGCTCGGGGCCGAGGAACACTGAAGCTTTCTTT; CDR3 protein: CASSGPRNTEAFF
D gene: .; CDR3 length: 14; V gene: TRBV11-2; clone size: few; J gene: TRBJ2-1; CDR3 DNA: TGTGCCAGCAGCTTTGAAAACCTTTACAATGAGCAGTTCTTC; CDR3 protein: CASSFENLYNEQFF
D gene: .; CDR3 length: 14; V gene: TRBV12-3/TRBV12-4; clone size: many; J gene: TRBJ2-3; CDR3 DNA: TGTGCCAGCAACCCGACAGTAAGCACAGATACGCAGTATTTT; CDR3 protein: CASNPTVSTDTQYF
D gene: TRBD2; CDR3 length: 16; V gene: TRBV27; clone size: .; J gene: TRBJ2-2; CDR3 DNA: TGTGCCAGCAGTTTATTTGGCGGGAGGGTTAACGGGGAGCTGTTTTTT; CDR3 protein: CASSLFGGRVNGELFF
D gene: TRBD1; CDR3 length: 15; V gene: TRBV6-5; clone size: few; J gene: TRBJ2-2; CDR3 DNA: TGTGCCAGCAGGCGACAGGGATTGAACACCGGGGAGCTGTTTTTT; CDR3 protein: CASRRQGLNTGELFF
D gene: .; CDR3 length: 11; V gene: TRBV14; clone size: once; J gene: TRBJ2-4; CDR3 DNA: TGTGCCAGCAGCCACGACTATATTCAGTACTTC; CDR3 protein: CASSHDYIQYF
D gene: .; CDR3 length: 13; V gene: TRBV27; clone size: few; J gene: TRBJ1-2; CDR3 DNA: TGTGCCAGCAGTACGCGGATTAACTATGGCTACACCTTC; CDR3 protein: CASSTRINYGYTF
D gene: .; CDR3 length: 15; V gene: TRBV7-2; clone size: .; J gene: TRBJ1-5; CDR3 DNA: TGTGCCAGCAGCACCGACGGGACAAACAATCAGCCCCAGCATTTT; CDR3 protein: CASSTDGTNNQPQHF
D gene: TRBD1; CDR3 length: 14; V gene: TRBV28; clone size: .; J gene: TRBJ1-1; CDR3 DNA: TGTGCCAGCAGTTTAACAGGGGAGAGGACTGAAGCTTTCTTT; CDR3 protein: CASSLTGERTEAFF
D gene: .; CDR3 length: 15; V gene: TRBV6-1; clone size: many; J gene: TRBJ1-5; CDR3 DNA: TGTGCCAGCAGTGAATTTGCCGTTAGCAATCAGCCCCAGCATTTT; CDR3 protein: CASSEFAVSNQPQHF
D gene: TRBD2; CDR3 length: 15; V gene: TRBV30; clone size: .; J gene: TRBJ2-2; CDR3 DNA: TGTGCCTGGAGTGTTTTCGGGAGGGCCCCCGGGGAGCTGTTTTTT; CDR3 protein: CAWSVFGRAPGELFF
D gene: TRBD1; CDR3 length: 14; V gene: TRBV6-1; clone size: few; J gene: TRBJ2-2; CDR3 DNA: TGCGCCAGCAGACAGGGGACGAACACCGGGGAGCTGTTTTTT; CDR3 protein: CASRQGTNTGELFF
D gene: .; CDR3 length: 15; V gene: TRBV5-1; clone size: many; J gene: TRBJ1-1; CDR3 DNA: TGCGCCAGCAGTCTAAGGACGGGAGCGAGCACTGAAGCTTTCTTT; CDR3 protein: CASSLRTGASTEAFF
D gene: .; CDR3 length: 13; V gene: TRBV10-3; clone size: .; J gene: TRBJ2-1; CDR3 DNA: TGTGCCATCAGTGGAGGGACCTTCGATGAGCAGTTCTTC; CDR3 protein: CAISGGTFDEQFF
D gene: .; CDR3 length: 17; V gene: TRBV19; clone size: few; J gene: TRBJ2-6; CDR3 DNA: TGTGCCAGTAGTCCTCAGCCAGGGCTCTCTGGGGCCAACGTCCTGACTTTC; CDR3 protein: CASSPQPGLSGANVLTF
D gene: .; CDR3 length: 14; V gene: TRBV10-3; clone size: .; J gene: TRBJ1-5; CDR3 DNA: TGTGCCATCAGATCGACGGCAGCTGGTCAGCCCCAGCATTTT; CDR3 protein: CAIRSTAAGQPQHF
D gene: TRBD2; CDR3 length: 15; V gene: TRBV28; clone size: many; J gene: TRBJ2-1; CDR3 DNA: TGTGCCAGCAGCTCCCCGGGACTAGCGGACAATGAGCAGTTCTTC; CDR3 protein: CASSSPGLADNEQFF
D gene: .; CDR3 length: 14; V gene: TRBV2; clone size: few; J gene: TRBJ2-3; CDR3 DNA: TGTGCCAGCAATAGACTAGGGCTGACAGATACGCAGTATTTT; CDR3 protein: CASNRLGLTDTQYF
D gene: TRBD1; CDR3 length: 13; V gene: TRBV7-9; clone size: .; J gene: TRBJ1-5; CDR3 DNA: TGTGCCAGCAGCAAAGACAGGGGGCCACCCCAGCATTTT; CDR3 protein: CASSKDRGPPQHF
D gene: .; CDR3 length: 13; V gene: TRBV20-1; clone size: .; J gene: TRBJ2-5; CDR3 DNA: TGCAGTGCTAGAGATTGGAACCAAGAGACCCAGTACTTC; CDR3 protein: CSARDWNQETQYF
D gene: .; CDR3 length: 13; V gene: TRBV30; clone size: .; J gene: TRBJ2-2; CDR3 DNA: TGTGCCTGGAGTGTACACGGCACCGGGGAGCTGTTTTTT; CDR3 protein: CAWSVHGTGELFF
D gene: .; CDR3 length: 12; V gene: TRBV18; clone size: .; J gene: TRBJ2-2; CDR3 DNA: TGTGCCAGCTCACAGAGATCCGGGGAGCTGTTTTTT; CDR3 protein: CASSQRSGELFF
D gene: .; CDR3 length: 16; V gene: TRBV12-3/TRBV12-4; clone size: .; J gene: TRBJ1-1; CDR3 DNA: TGTGCCAGCAGTTTGGGTACTACCGGGACACGGAATGAAGCTTTCTTT; CDR3 protein: CASSLGTTGTRNEAFF
D gene: TRBD2; CDR3 length: 15; V gene: TRBV29-1; clone size: many; J gene: TRBJ2-3; CDR3 DNA: TGCAGCGCCCCCGGGACTAGCGCCTCGGGAGATACGCAGTATTTT; CDR3 protein: CSAPGTSASGDTQYF
D gene: TRBD1; CDR3 length: 15; V gene: TRBV7-2; clone size: .; J gene: TRBJ2-1; CDR3 DNA: TGTGCCAGCAGCTCTGGGACAGGGACCTACAATGAGCAGTTCTTC; CDR3 protein: CASSSGTGTYNEQFF
D gene: .; CDR3 length: 13; V gene: TRBV10-3; clone size: few; J gene: TRBJ2-3; CDR3 DNA: TGTGCCACAGGGGGGGGGACTACAGATACGCAGTATTTT; CDR3 protein: CATGGGTTDTQYF
D gene: TRBD2; CDR3 length: 16; V gene: TRBV7-8; clone size: .; J gene: TRBJ2-5; CDR3 DNA: TGTGCCAGCAGCTTAGTTCGGACTAGCGGGAGGGAGACCCAGTACTTC; CDR3 protein: CASSLVRTSGRETQYF
D gene: TRBD1; CDR3 length: 17; V gene: TRBV20-1; clone size: few; J gene: TRBJ1-4; CDR3 DNA: TGCAGTGCTAGAGAATACAGGGGATGGGGAACTAATGAAAAACTGTTTTTT; CDR3 protein: CSAREYRGWGTNEKLFF
D gene: TRBD1; CDR3 length: 15; V gene: TRBV15; clone size: few; J gene: TRBJ2-5; CDR3 DNA: TGTGCCACCAGCCGACCCAGGGGGCTCGGAGAGACCCAGTACTTC; CDR3 protein: CATSRPRGLGETQYF
D gene: TRBD2; CDR3 length: 16; V gene: TRBV5-1; clone size: .; J gene: TRBJ2-1; CDR3 DNA: TGCGCCAGCAGCTTGAAACTAGCGGGAGGATACAATGAGCAGTTCTTC; CDR3 protein: CASSLKLAGGYNEQFF
D gene: .; CDR3 length: 12; V gene: TRBV28; clone size: .; J gene: TRBJ1-2; CDR3 DNA: TGTGCCAGCAGGTGGGGGATTGAGGGCTACACCTTC; CDR3 protein: CASRWGIEGYTF
D gene: .; CDR3 length: 14; V gene: TRBV6-1; clone size: few; J gene: TRBJ2-3; CDR3 DNA: TGTGCCAGCAGTGAGGCACGGTGGGCAGATACGCAGTATTTT; CDR3 protein: CASSEARWADTQYF
D gene: TRBD2; CDR3 length: 14; V gene: TRBV20-1; clone size: many; J gene: TRBJ2-3; CDR3 DNA: TGCAGTGCTGCCGGGACTAGCGTCGCAGATACGCAGTATTTT; CDR3 protein: CSAAGTSVADTQYF
D gene: TRBD2; CDR3 length: 15; V gene: TRBV19; clone size: .; J gene: TRBJ2-7; CDR3 DNA: TGTGCCAGTAGCCGTGGCGGCGGGAGCTCCTACGAGCAGTACTTC; CDR3 protein: CASSRGGGSSYEQYF
D gene: .; CDR3 length: 14; V gene: TRBV28; clone size: .; J gene: TRBJ1-2; CDR3 DNA: TGTGCCAGCAGCCTGGGGACTCTCCCTTATGGCTACACCTTC; CDR3 protein: CASSLGTLPYGYTF
D gene: .; CDR3 length: 16; V gene: TRBV11-3; clone size: .; J gene: TRBJ1-5; CDR3 DNA: TGTGCCAGCAGCTTAGCAGGGAACTATAGCAATCAGCCCCAGCATTTT; CDR3 protein: CASSLAGNYSNQPQHF
D gene: .; CDR3 length: 15; V gene: TRBV18; clone size: few; J gene: TRBJ2-3; CDR3 DNA: TGTGCCAGCTCACCACTTCCGCAGGGCACAGATACGCAGTATTTT; CDR3 protein: CASSPLPQGTDTQYF
D gene: .; CDR3 length: 15; V gene: TRBV28; clone size: many; J gene: TRBJ1-1; CDR3 DNA: TGTGCCAGCAGGGGGGACGGCTATCGGGACACTGAAGCTTTCTTT; CDR3 protein: CASRGDGYRDTEAFF
D gene: .; CDR3 length: 13; V gene: TRBV30; clone size: .; J gene: TRBJ2-7; CDR3 DNA: TGTGCCTGGAGTCTAGGAGGTTCGACCGAGCAGTACTTC; CDR3 protein: CAWSLGGSTEQYF
D gene: TRBD2; CDR3 length: 15; V gene: TRBV5-1; clone size: .; J gene: TRBJ2-2; CDR3 DNA: TGCGCCAGCAGAGGCGGGAGCGGTAGCACCGGGGAGCTGTTTTTT; CDR3 protein: CASRGGSGSTGELFF
D gene: .; CDR3 length: 14; V gene: TRBV4-2; clone size: .; J gene: TRBJ2-1; CDR3 DNA: TGTGCCAGCAGCCAAGATGGGACGAGGGATGAGCAGTTCTTC; CDR3 protein: CASSQDGTRDEQFF
D gene: TRBD2; CDR3 length: 15; V gene: TRBV7-2; clone size: many; J gene: TRBJ2-3; CDR3 DNA: TGTGCCAGCAGCTTTGCTAGCGGGAGGGCCGATACGCAGTATTTT; CDR3 protein: CASSFASGRADTQYF
D gene: .; CDR3 length: 15; V gene: TRBV6-2/TRBV6-3; clone size: few; J gene: TRBJ1-1; CDR3 DNA: TGTGCCAGCAGTAAACACGGGACTCACTCAACTGAAGCTTTCTTT; CDR3 protein: CASSKHGTHSTEAFF